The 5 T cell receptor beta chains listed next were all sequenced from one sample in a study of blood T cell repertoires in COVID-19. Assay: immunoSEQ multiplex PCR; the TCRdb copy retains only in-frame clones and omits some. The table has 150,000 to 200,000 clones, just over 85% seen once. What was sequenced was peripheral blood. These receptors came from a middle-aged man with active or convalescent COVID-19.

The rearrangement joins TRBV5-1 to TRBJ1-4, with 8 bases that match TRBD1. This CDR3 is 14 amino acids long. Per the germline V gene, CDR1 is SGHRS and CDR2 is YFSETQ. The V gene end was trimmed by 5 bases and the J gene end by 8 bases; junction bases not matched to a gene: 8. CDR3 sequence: CASRPGTGGEKLFF. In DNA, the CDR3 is TGCGCCAGCAGGCCTGGGACAGGTGGGGAAAAACTGTTTTTT.

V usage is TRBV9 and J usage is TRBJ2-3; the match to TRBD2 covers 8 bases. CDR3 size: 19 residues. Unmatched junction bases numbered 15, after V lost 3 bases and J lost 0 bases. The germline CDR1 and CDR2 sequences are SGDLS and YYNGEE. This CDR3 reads CASSAGTRDPMTSTDTQYF. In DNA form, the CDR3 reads TGTGCCAGCAGCGCCGGGACTAGAGATCCGATGACTAGCACAGATACGCAGTATTTT.

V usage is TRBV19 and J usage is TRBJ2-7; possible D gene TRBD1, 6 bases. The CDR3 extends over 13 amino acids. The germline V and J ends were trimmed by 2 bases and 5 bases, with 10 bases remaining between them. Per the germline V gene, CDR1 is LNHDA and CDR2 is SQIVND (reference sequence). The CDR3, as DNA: TGTGCCAGTAGTATACAGGGGTTCAACGAGCAGTACTTC. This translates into CASSIQGFNEQYF.

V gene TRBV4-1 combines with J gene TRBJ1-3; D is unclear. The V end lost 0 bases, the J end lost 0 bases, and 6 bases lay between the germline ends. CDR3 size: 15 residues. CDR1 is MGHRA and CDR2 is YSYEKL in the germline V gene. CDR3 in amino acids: CASSQDQASGNTIYF. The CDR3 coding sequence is TGCGCCAGCAGCCAAGATCAAGCCTCTGGAAACACCATATATTTT.

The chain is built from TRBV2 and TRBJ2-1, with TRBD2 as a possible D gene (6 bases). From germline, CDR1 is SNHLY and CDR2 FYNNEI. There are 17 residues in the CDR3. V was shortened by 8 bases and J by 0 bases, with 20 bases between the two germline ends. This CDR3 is CASRSAGLLSSYNEQFF. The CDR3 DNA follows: TGTGCCAGCCGAAGCGCGGGACTCCTAAGCTCCTACAATGAGCAGTTCTTC.